This entry is about one T cell receptor beta chain. Its antigen is currently unknown. This record comes from a study of response to subunit inactivated influenza vaccine. The V gene end was trimmed by 3 bases and the J gene end by 5 bases; junction bases not matched to a gene: 4. This CDR3 is built from 14 residues. Per the germline V gene, CDR1 is DFQATT and CDR2 is SNEGSKA (reference sequence). Using its own MiXCR run on the RT-PCR reads, TCRdb lists one record per CDR3 protein. Of about 500,000 distinct CDR3 sequences in the sample, approximately 15% were seen once. Overall study findings and caveats: Few new T cells, the authors suggested, are recruited by each seasonal influenza vaccination.

The material was CD4+ T cells sorted from PBMCs, obtained less than 30 months after vaccination. This chain connects TRBV20-1 to TRBJ1-4, with 9 bases that match TRBD1. The clonotype originates from a man between 50 and 75 years old who received an inactivated influenza vaccine. Written as DNA, the CDR3 is TGCAGTGCTAGGGACAGGGGCTTAAATGAAAAACTGTTTTTT. It codes for CSARDRGLNEKLFF.